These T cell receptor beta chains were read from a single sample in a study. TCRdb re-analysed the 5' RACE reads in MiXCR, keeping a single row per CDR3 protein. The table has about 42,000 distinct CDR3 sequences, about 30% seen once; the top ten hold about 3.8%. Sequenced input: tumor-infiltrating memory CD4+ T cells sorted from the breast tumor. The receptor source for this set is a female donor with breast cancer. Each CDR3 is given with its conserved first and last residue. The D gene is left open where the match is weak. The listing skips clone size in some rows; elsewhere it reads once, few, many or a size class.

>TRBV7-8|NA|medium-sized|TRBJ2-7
TGTGCCAGCAGCCGAGGGCGGGATCCTTCCTACGAGCAGTACTTC
CASSRGRDPSYEQYF
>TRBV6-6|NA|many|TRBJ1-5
TGTGCCAGCAGTCTGGGGGTGACCCGTGGGTGGCCCCAGCATTTT
CASSLGVTRGWPQHF
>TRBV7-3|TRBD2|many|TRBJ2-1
TGTGCCAGCAGCTCTGGGACTAGCGGGGGGCCGCAGTTCTTC
CASSSGTSGGPQFF
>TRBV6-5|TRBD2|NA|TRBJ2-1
TGTGCCAGCAGTTACTCCAACCGACTAGCTCCCTATGAGCAGTTCTTC
CASSYSNRLAPYEQFF
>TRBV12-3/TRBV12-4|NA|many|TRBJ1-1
TGTGCCAGCAGTTTTTTCGGCCTAAACACTGAAGCTTTCTTT
CASSFFGLNTEAFF
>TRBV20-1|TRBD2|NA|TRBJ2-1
TGCAGTGCTAGTCTTCGGTGGACTAGCGGGACCCGCAATGAGCAGTTCTTC
CSASLRWTSGTRNEQFF
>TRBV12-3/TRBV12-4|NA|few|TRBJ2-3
TGTGCCAGCAGACCTAGCACAGATACGCAGTATTTT
CASRPSTDTQYF
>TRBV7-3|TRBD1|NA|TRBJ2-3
TGTGCCAGCAGCTCAGACAGGGGTAACACAGATACGCAGTATTTT
CASSSDRGNTDTQYF
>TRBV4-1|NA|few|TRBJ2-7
TGCGCCAGCAGCCAAGCGACCACCTCGGACCAGTACTTC
CASSQATTSDQYF
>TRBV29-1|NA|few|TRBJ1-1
TGCAGCGTTGAAGAGGTTATCGACACTGAAGCTTTCTTT
CSVEEVIDTEAFF
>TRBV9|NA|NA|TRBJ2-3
TGTGCCAGCAGCGTAGAGGGAGGAGGGGATACGCAGTATTTT
CASSVEGGGDTQYF
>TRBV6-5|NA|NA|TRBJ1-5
TGTACCAGCAGTGACGGGACACTCAATCAGCCCCAGCATTTT
CTSSDGTLNQPQHF
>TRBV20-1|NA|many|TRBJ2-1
TGCAGTGGGCGAGGGGGGCCCGCATACTACAATGAGCAGTTCTTC
CSGRGGPAYYNEQFF
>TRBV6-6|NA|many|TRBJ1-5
TGTGCCAGCAGCTACACCTTTAGCAATCAGCCCCAGCATTTT
CASSYTFSNQPQHF
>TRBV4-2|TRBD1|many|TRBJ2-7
TGTGCCAGCAGCTGGGACAGGGGAGCCTACGAGCAGTACTTC
CASSWDRGAYEQYF
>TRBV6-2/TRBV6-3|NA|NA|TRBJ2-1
TGTGCCAGCCATAAGGCCGGGGCAACCTACAATGAGCAGTTCTTC
CASHKAGATYNEQFF
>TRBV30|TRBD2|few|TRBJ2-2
TGTGCCGGACAGACTAGCGGGAGCGGGGAGCTGTTTTTT
CAGQTSGSGELFF
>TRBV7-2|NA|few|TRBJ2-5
TGTGCCAGCAGCTCCTCTCAGGCCTCCCAGTACTTC
CASSSSQASQYF
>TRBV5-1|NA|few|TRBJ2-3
TGCGCCAGCAGAAGCACAGATACGCAGTATTTT
CASRSTDTQYF
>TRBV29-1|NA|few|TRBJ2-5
TGCAGCGTTGATGAGGTCGCGGAGACCCAGTACTTC
CSVDEVAETQYF
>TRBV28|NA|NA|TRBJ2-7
TGTGCCAGCACTCCAATGGCGTCCTACGAGCAGTACTTC
CASTPMASYEQYF
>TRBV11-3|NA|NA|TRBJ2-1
TGTGCCAGCAGCCCGACGGGACTGCCTTATGACAATGAGCAGTTCTTC
CASSPTGLPYDNEQFF
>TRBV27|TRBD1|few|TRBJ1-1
TGTGCCAGCAGTCTCGGGACAGGGAGGCGGAACACTGAAGCTTTCTTT
CASSLGTGRRNTEAFF
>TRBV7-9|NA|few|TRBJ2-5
TGTGCCAGCAGCTTACGACTGAATTACCTCCAAGAGACCCAGTACTTC
CASSLRLNYLQETQYF
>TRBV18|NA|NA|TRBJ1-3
TGTGCCAGCTCACAACAAAACCCGGGGGACCTCTCTGGAAACACCATATATTTT
CASSQQNPGDLSGNTIYF
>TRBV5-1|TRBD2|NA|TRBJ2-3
TGCGCCAGCAGCGCCAGACTAGCGGGGATTAACACAGATACGCAGTATTTT
CASSARLAGINTDTQYF
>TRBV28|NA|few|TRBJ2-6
TGTGCCAGCAGTTTTTTGGCCTCCCAGCTGGGGGCCAACGTCCTGACTTTC
CASSFLASQLGANVLTF
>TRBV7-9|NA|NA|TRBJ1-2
TGTGCCAGCAGCTTTAGTAGGGCAGGGGCATTCTATGGCTACACCTTC
CASSFSRAGAFYGYTF